These 15 T cell receptor beta chains share one sample of origin, sequenced in a study of blood T cells in healthy people across ages. Through a sample-barcoded 5' primer and a J-beta primer mix, a second PCR was run for roughly 6 to 12 cycles. TCRdb recomputed calls from the 5' RACE reads with MiXCR, one row per CDR3 protein. The profile shows roughly 1,500,000 distinct CDR3 sequences, 30% to 40% of them singletons. Sequenced input: blood. These receptors all stem from a woman aged 30 to 39 in good health.

The V and J genes are TRBV4-1 and TRBJ2-7, with D possibly being TRBD1 (5 bases). Trimming removed 4 bases at V and 1 base at J, with 11 bases between. The CDR3 is 14 amino acids. Germline V gene sequence: CDR1 MGHRA, CDR2 YSYEKL. CDR3 amino acids: CASSLIQDSYEQYF. CDR3 DNA: TGCGCCAGCAGCCTAATACAGGATTCCTACGAGCAGTACTTC.

V is TRBV5-1 and J is TRBJ2-1; 11 bases match TRBD2. The CDR3 is 15 residues long. In germline, CDR1 is SGHRS, CDR2 YFSETQ. The ends lost 4 bases at V and 6 bases at J; junction bases unmatched: 6. In DNA, the CDR3 is TGCGCCAGCAGCCTACTAGCGGGAGCCCCCAATGAGCAGTTCTTC. Its protein is CASSLLAGAPNEQFF.

This clonotype was detected many times. The rearrangement uses TRBV5-1 and TRBJ2-7; a weak D match, TRBD2 (5 bases). CDR3 size: 14 residues. Germline-derived CDR1 and CDR2 are SGHRS and YFSETQ. V shed 3 bases and J shed 1 base, with 11 bases lying between them. The CDR3 DNA sequence: TGCGCCAGCAGCTCGGCGGGTGGTTCCTACGAGCAGTACTTC. It codes for CASSSAGGSYEQYF.

This clonotype was found a few times. The genes are TRBV27 and TRBJ2-1; D possibly corresponds to TRBD2 (6 bases). CDR1 MNHEY and CDR2 SMNVEV come from the germline V gene (reference sequence). V lost 5 bases and J 2 bases, leaving 16 bases between the germline ends. The CDR3 sequence is 16 residues long. The CDR3 DNA sequence: TGTGCCAGCAGTCCGGAGGGGAGCGGCACCTACAATGAGCAGTTCTTC. This gives the protein CASSPEGSGTYNEQFF.

This clonotype has a handful of counts. This sequence joins TRBV20-1 and TRBJ2-7; TRBD1 matches at 10 bases. Germline V lookup: CDR1 DFQATT, CDR2 SNEGSKA (reference sequence). This CDR3 has 13 residues. V dropped 6 bases and J dropped 3; count of bases not matched to a gene: 5. CDR3 nucleotides: TGCAGTGCGGGGACAGGGGAATACTACGAGCAGTACTTC. Translated, it gives CSAGTGEYYEQYF.

The chain recombines TRBV7-2 with TRBJ2-7; 9 bases are a match to TRBD2. Losses at the gene ends were 2 bases for V and 3 bases for J; bases not matched to a gene: 5. Germline V gene data show CDR1 as SGHTA and CDR2 as FQGNSA. The CDR3 totals 15 residues. Here the CDR3 DNA reads TGTGCCAGCAGCTTAAAAGCACTAGCGGGCTACGAGCAGTACTTC. Its translation is CASSLKALAGYEQYF.

The chain couples TRBV11-2 to TRBJ2-5, with a possible D match to TRBD1 (5 bases). TRBJ2-7 explains the end of the DNA better; the J call may be wrong. CDR1 is SGHAT and CDR2 is FQNNGV in the germline V gene. The CDR3 consists of 13 residues. The CDR3 DNA sequence: TGTGCCAGCCGCCTCTCAGGGTCCCACGAGCAGTACTTC. Translated: CASRLSGSHEQYF.

The chain carries TRBV20-1 and TRBJ2-7, with 7 bases that match TRBD2. This CDR3 has 15 residues. From germline, CDR1 is DFQATT and CDR2 SNEGSKA (reference sequence). V shed 0 bases and J 4 bases; nucleotides not matched to a gene: 9. CDR3 protein: CSARDQLAGAYEQYF. In DNA form, the CDR3 reads TGCAGTGCTAGAGATCAGTTGGCGGGAGCGTACGAGCAGTACTTC.

As for this clonotype: A read error may be the cause here, since a much bigger clone is one base away. This chain connects TRBV3-1 to TRBJ1-1; D is possibly TRBD1 (6 bases). This CDR3 contains 15 residues. Per germline, CDR1 LGHDT and CDR2 YNNKEL (reference sequence). CDR3 in amino acids: CTSSHPNGGLPQAFF. As DNA, the CDR3 is TGTACCAGCAGCCACCCAAACGGGGGGCTTCCTCAAGCTTTCTTT.

Turning to this clonotype: This may come from a read error, since a much larger clone is one base off. The CDR3 DNA reads as TGTGCCAGCAGTTACGCCCTGAACACTGAAGCTTTCTTT. Its protein product is CASSYALNTEAFF. The chain is built from TRBV6-2 or TRBV6-3 and TRBJ1-1; D is undetermined. V was shortened by 2 bases and J by 0 bases, with 4 bases between the two germline ends. CDR3 length: 13 residues. CDR1 is MNHEY and CDR2 is SVGEGT in the germline V gene.

The chain recombines TRBV27 with TRBJ1-6; no clear D. This CDR3 contains 14 residues. The germline V gene has CDR1 MNHEY and CDR2 SMNVEV (reference sequence). V lost 2 bases and J 7 bases, leaving 9 bases between the germline ends. The CDR3 DNA sequence: TGTGCCAGCAGTTTAAGGGTTAAAAATTCACCCCTCCACTTT. Residues: CASSLRVKNSPLHF.

As to this clonotype: The germline gene is not matched at one end of the junction; a read error may be the cause. The V gene is TRBV29-1, the J gene TRBJ1-2, with D possibly TRBD1 on 5 matching bases. This CDR3 comprises 14 residues. Germline loops: CDR1 SQVTM, CDR2 ANQGSEA. Written as DNA, the CDR3 is TGCAGCGCTGAAGATTCGAGACAGAACTATGGCTACACCTTC. Translated, it gives CSAEDSRQNYGYTF.

This clonotype was observed a handful of times. The rearrangement joins TRBV5-1 to TRBJ2-3; TRBD1 matches at 8 bases. V was pared by 4 bases and J by 4 bases, with 11 bases of the junction left unmatched. CDR1 SGHRS and CDR2 YFSETQ come from the germline V gene. The CDR3 is made up of 16 amino acids. The CDR3 loop is CASSRWAQGASDTQYF. The CDR3 coding sequence is TGCGCCAGCAGCCGGTGGGCCCAGGGGGCATCAGATACGCAGTATTTT.

Only a few counts were recorded for this clonotype. The rearrangement uses TRBV28 and TRBJ1-2; D gene ambiguous. CDR1 MDHEN and CDR2 SYDVKM come from the germline V gene. The V end was cut by 10 bases, the J end by 0 bases, with 12 bases between. CDR3 length: 13 amino acids. For the CDR3, the DNA is TGTGCCACTCCTGGGGAAACTAACTATGGCTACACCTTC. Its protein product is CATPGETNYGYTF.

This clonotype was found once. The chain combines TRBV29-1 with TRBJ1-4, with 8 bases that match TRBD1. This CDR3 contains 14 residues. Germline V lookup: CDR1 SQVTM, CDR2 ANQGSEA. After removal of 0 bases from V and 7 bases from J, the junction contained 4 bases not matched to a gene. The CDR3 spells CSVEDGQGVEKLFF. The CDR3 DNA reads as TGCAGCGTTGAAGACGGACAGGGAGTTGAAAAACTGTTTTTT.